One and the same sample provided the 14 T cell receptor beta chains below, sequenced in a study of OX40 agonist ivuxolimab in advanced cancers. Sequenced by immunoSEQ multiplex PCR; TCRdb stores in-frame clones only, minus some. The sample records tens of thousands of clones, 80% being singletons. The sample here was CD4+ or CD8+ T cells sorted from blood, taken in a trial of the OX40 agonist ivuxolimab. All receptors derive from an adult with an advanced solid tumor such as melanoma, head and neck, liver or kidney cancer.

This chain connects TRBV7-9 to TRBJ2-1, with 8 bases that match TRBD1. The CDR3 covers 15 residues. Germline V gene sequence: CDR1 SEHNR, CDR2 FQNEAQ (reference sequence). After removal of 4 bases from V and 2 bases from J, the junction contained 4 bases not matched to a gene. The CDR3, as DNA: TGTGCCAGCAGCTGGGGGACAGGAGCCTACAATGAGCAGTTCTTC. Protein sequence: CASSWGTGAYNEQFF.

The V and J genes are TRBV28 and TRBJ1-5, with 9 nucleotides matching TRBD1. This CDR3 has 18 amino acids. V was pared by 5 bases and J by 0 bases, with 11 bases of the junction left unmatched. Germline V lookup: CDR1 MDHEN, CDR2 SYDVKM. The CDR3 is CASSLSTGGVSSNQPQHF. The CDR3 DNA follows: TGTGCCAGCAGTCTTTCTACAGGGGGCGTTTCTAGCAATCAGCCCCAGCATTTT.

The chain carries TRBV29-1 and TRBJ2-4; TRBD2 matches 9 bases. Looked up from germline, CDR1 is SQVTM and CDR2 is ANQGSEA. The CDR3 extends over 15 amino acids. J lost 10 bases, V lost 0 bases, and 10 bases had no gene match. The CDR3 loop reads CSVEDRGTAGGIQYF. The CDR3 coding sequence is TGCAGCGTTGAAGATCGAGGCACAGCGGGGGGAATTCAGTACTTC.

In DNA form, the CDR3 reads TGTGCCAGCAGCCCTAACGGGGGAGAATGGGAGACCCAGTACTTC. Translated: CASSPNGGEWETQYF. J is TRBJ2-5 and V is TRBV7-2, with a possible D match to TRBD2 (6 bases). Deletions cut 5 bases from V and 5 bases from J, with 18 bases between. Germline V gene lookup returns CDR1 SGHTA and CDR2 FQGNSA. The CDR3 loop spans 15 amino acids.

This rearrangement joins TRBV12-5 to TRBJ1-1; no firm D call. Per the germline V gene, CDR1 is LGHNT and CDR2 is FRNRAP. Trimming left V 0 bases short and J 5 bases short, with 13 bases between. The CDR3 has 15 amino acids. The CDR3: CASGLVAGLGTEAFF. In DNA, the CDR3 is TGTGCTAGTGGTTTGGTAGCCGGGCTGGGAACTGAAGCTTTCTTT.

The V and J genes are TRBV6-5 and TRBJ2-1; TRBD2 aligns across 9 bases. The CDR3 consists of 15 residues. The J segment lost 7 bases and the V segment lost 6 bases, leaving 10 bases of the junction unmatched. Germline CDR1 and CDR2: MNHEY and SVGAGI. The CDR3, as DNA: TGTGCCAGCAGCAGAAGGGCGGGGGGGCGGAATGAGCAGTTCTTC. Its translation: CASSRRAGGRNEQFF.

The table lists this clone with a few counts. This chain joins TRBV7-2 and TRBJ1-1; no clear D gene. Germline CDR1 reads SGHTA; CDR2 reads FQGNSA. The CDR3 is 15 residues long. Trimming stripped 0 bases from V and 1 base from J, with 9 bases between. CDR3 sequence reads: CASSLARTGNTEAFF. Here the CDR3 DNA reads TGTGCCAGCAGCTTAGCCCGGACGGGGAACACTGAAGCTTTCTTT.

The CDR3 spells CASGLSRGHNSPLHF. The CDR3 coding sequence is TGTGCTAGTGGTTTGAGTAGGGGACATAATTCACCCCTCCACTTT. This chain links TRBV12-5 with TRBJ1-6; D may be TRBD1 (5 bases). The germline CDR1 and CDR2 sequences are LGHNT and FRNRAP. Deletions cut 2 bases from V and 5 bases from J, with 10 bases between. This CDR3 spans 15 amino acids.

V usage is TRBV15 and J usage is TRBJ2-6; a possible D gene is TRBD1 (6 bases). V lost 0 bases and J lost 2, with 14 bases in between. Germline V lookup: CDR1 LNHNV, CDR2 YYDKDF (reference sequence). This CDR3 has 18 amino acids. The CDR3 DNA follows: TGTGCCACCAGCAGAGATTTGAGGGCAGGGGCTGGGGCCAACGTCCTGACTTTC. Protein: CATSRDLRAGAGANVLTF.

The chain has TRBV6-5 and TRBJ1-2; perhaps TRBD1 as D (5 bases). Trimming removed 4 bases at V and 8 bases at J, with 14 bases between. The V gene's germline CDR1 is MNHEY and CDR2 SVGAGI. The CDR3 is 13 residues long. CDR3 bases: TGTGCCAGCAGTTCCGGGACTGGGGGAGGCTACACCTTC. Protein: CASSSGTGGGYTF.

The chain combines TRBV11-3 with TRBJ2-2; D not resolved. Germline CDR1 reads SGHNT; CDR2 reads YENEEA. The CDR3 has 12 amino acids. Trimming cost V 3 bases and J 1 base, with 0 bases left between them. The CDR3 region has the DNA TGTGCCAGCAGCTTGAACACCGGGGAGCTGTTTTTT. Amino acids: CASSLNTGELFF.

V usage is TRBV10-2 and J usage is TRBJ2-2; 12 bases match TRBD1. From germline, CDR1 is WSHSY and CDR2 SAAADI. CDR3 size: 18 residues. Trimming cost V 11 bases and J 4 bases; bases outside gene matches: 17. The CDR3 here is CALQSGTGGVFSTGELFF. CDR3 in DNA: TGCGCCCTTCAATCCGGGACAGGGGGCGTTTTTTCCACCGGGGAGCTGTTTTTT.

The rearrangement uses TRBV7-9 and TRBJ1-2; the D is unclear. CDR1 is SEHNR and CDR2 is FQNEAQ in the germline V gene (reference sequence). Deletions cut 2 bases from V and 8 bases from J, with 12 bases between. This CDR3 has 13 amino acids. The CDR3 here is CASSLPGSLGYTF. CDR3 in DNA: TGTGCCAGCAGCTTACCAGGATCCCTGGGCTACACCTTC.

V is TRBV7-2 and J is TRBJ2-2, with a tentative D call TRBD1 (6 bases). The V end was cut by 6 bases, the J end by 5 bases, with 10 bases between. CDR1 is SGHTA and CDR2 is FQGNSA in the germline V gene. There are 13 residues in the CDR3. The CDR3 DNA reads TGTGCCAGCAGAACCCAGGGGACCGGGGAGCTGTTTTTT. Its translation is CASRTQGTGELFF.